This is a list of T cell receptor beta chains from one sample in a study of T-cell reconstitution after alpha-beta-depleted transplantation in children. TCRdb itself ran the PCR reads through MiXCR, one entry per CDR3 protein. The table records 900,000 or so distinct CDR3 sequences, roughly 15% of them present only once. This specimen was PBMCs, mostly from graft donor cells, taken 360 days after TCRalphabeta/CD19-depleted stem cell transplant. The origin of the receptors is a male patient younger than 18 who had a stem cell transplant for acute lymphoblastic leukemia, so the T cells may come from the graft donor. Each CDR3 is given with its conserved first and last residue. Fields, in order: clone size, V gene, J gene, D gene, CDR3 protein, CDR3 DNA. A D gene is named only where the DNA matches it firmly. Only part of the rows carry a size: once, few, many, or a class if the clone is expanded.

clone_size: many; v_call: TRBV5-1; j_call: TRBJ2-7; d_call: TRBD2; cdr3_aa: CASGLAGVPEQYF; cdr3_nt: TGCGCCAGCGGGCTAGCGGGAGTCCCCGAGCAGTACTTC
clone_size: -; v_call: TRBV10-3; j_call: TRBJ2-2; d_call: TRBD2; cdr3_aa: CAIRNLAGETGELFF; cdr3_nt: TGTGCCATCAGGAATCTAGCGGGAGAAACCGGGGAGCTGTTTTTT
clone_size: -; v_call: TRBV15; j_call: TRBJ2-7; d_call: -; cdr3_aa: CATSSDSYRTVDYEQYF; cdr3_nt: TGTGCCACCAGCAGTGACTCGTATAGGACAGTAGACTACGAGCAGTACTTC
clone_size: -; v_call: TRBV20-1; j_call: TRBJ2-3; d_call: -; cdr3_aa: CSAPEGTSTDTQYF; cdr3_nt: TGCAGTGCTCCGGAGGGGACTAGCACAGATACGCAGTATTTT
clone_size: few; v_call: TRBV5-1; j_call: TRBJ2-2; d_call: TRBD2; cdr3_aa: CASSLLTSGSAGTGELFF; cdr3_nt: TGCGCCAGCAGCCTCCTAACTAGCGGGAGTGCGGGCACCGGGGAGCTGTTTTTT
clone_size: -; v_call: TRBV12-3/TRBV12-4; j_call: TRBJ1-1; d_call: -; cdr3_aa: CASSLSAGTIRAFF; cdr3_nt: TGTGCCAGCAGTTTATCGGCAGGGACCATCCGGGCTTTCTTT
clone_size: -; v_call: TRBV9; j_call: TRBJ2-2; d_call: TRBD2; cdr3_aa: CASRPRDYHTGELFF; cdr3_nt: TGTGCCAGCCGCCCACGGGACTACCACACCGGGGAGCTGTTTTTT
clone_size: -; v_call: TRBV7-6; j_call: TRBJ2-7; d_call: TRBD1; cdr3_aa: CASSNRGTGRGGEQYF; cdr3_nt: TGTGCCAGCAGCAATCGGGGGACAGGGAGGGGTGGAGAGCAGTACTTC
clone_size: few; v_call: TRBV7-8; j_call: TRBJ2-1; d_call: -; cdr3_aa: CASSARTFGSYNEQFF; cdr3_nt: TGTGCCAGCAGCGCTAGGACCTTTGGGTCCTACAATGAGCAGTTCTTC
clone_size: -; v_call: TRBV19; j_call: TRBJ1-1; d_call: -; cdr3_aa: CATGVNTEAFF; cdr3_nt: TGTGCCACCGGGGTGAACACTGAAGCTTTCTTT
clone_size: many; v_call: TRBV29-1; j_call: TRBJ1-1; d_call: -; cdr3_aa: CSAVSNTEAFF; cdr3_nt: TGCAGCGCAGTTTCGAACACTGAAGCTTTCTTT
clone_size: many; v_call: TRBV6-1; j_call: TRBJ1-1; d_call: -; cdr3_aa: CASRPGTPNTEAFF; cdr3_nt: TGTGCCAGCAGGCCCGGGACCCCGAACACTGAAGCTTTCTTT
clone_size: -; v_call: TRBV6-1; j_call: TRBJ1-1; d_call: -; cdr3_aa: CASRRVGGNTEAFF; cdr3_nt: TGTGCCAGCAGGAGGGTCGGGGGGAACACTGAAGCTTTCTTT
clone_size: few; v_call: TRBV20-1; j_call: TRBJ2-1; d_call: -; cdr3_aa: CSADGLLLSYNEQFF; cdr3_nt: TGCAGTGCGGACGGACTTCTACTCTCCTACAATGAGCAGTTCTTC
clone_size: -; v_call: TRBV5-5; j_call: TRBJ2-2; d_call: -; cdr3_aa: CASSFGGPVGELFF; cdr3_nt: TGTGCCAGCAGCTTCGGAGGGCCTGTCGGGGAGCTGTTTTTT
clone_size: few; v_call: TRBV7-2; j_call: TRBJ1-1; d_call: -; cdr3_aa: CASRLFSGTEAFF; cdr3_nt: TGTGCCAGCAGGCTTTTTTCGGGCACTGAAGCTTTCTTT
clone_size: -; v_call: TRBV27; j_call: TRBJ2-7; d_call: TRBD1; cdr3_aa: CASSLKDRVYEQYF; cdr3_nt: TGTGCCAGCAGTTTAAAGGACAGGGTGTACGAGCAGTACTTC
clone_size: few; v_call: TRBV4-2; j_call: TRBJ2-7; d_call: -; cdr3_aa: CASSQADIEYEQYF; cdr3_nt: TGTGCCAGCAGCCAGGCGGATATAGAGTACGAGCAGTACTTC
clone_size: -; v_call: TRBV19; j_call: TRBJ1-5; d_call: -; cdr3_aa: CASSVLGTASIQPQHF; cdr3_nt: TGTGCCAGTAGTGTTTTGGGCACGGCCTCAATTCAGCCCCAGCATTTT
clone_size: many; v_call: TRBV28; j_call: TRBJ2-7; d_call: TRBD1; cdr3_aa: CASSLGRQGGKYEQYF; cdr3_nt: TGTGCCAGCAGTTTGGGGAGACAGGGTGGAAAATACGAGCAGTACTTC
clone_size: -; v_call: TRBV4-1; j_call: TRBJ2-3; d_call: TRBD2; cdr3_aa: CASSQEDTSGRSDTQYF; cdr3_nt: TGCGCCAGCAGCCAAGAAGATACTAGCGGGAGATCAGATACGCAGTATTTT
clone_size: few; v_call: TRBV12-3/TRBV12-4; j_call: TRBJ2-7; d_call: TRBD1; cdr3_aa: CASSLPGQGGEQYF; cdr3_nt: TGTGCCAGCAGTCTCCCGGGACAGGGGGGCGAGCAGTACTTC
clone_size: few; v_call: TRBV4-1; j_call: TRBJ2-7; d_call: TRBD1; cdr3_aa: CASTRDRGYEQYF; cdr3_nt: TGCGCCAGCACCAGGGACAGGGGTTACGAGCAGTACTTC
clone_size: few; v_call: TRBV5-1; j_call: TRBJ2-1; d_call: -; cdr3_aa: CASLEGAEQFF; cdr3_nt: TGCGCCAGCCTGGAGGGGGCCGAGCAGTTCTTC
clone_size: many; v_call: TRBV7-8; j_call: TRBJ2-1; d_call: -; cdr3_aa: CASSHARVPFYNEQFF; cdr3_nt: TGTGCCAGCAGCCATGCTCGGGTTCCCTTCTACAATGAGCAGTTCTTC
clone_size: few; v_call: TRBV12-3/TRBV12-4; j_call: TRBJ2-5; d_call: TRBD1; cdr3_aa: CASSLTDRGETQYF; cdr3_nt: TGTGCCAGCAGTCTCACCGACAGGGGAGAGACCCAGTACTTC
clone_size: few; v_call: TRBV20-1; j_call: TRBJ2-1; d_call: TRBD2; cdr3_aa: CSARAVSGKLNEQFF; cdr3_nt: TGCAGTGCTAGAGCGGTCAGCGGGAAGCTAAATGAGCAGTTCTTC
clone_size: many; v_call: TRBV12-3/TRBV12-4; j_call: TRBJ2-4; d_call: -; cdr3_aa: CASSYARAKNIQYF; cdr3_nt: TGTGCCAGCAGTTATGCTAGGGCCAAAAACATTCAGTACTTC
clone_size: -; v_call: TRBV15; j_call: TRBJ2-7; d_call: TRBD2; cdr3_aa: CATSSRLAGKYEQYF; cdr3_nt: TGTGCCACCAGCAGCAGACTAGCGGGAAAATACGAGCAGTACTTC
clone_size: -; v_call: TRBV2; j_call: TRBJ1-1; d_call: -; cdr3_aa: CASSERSTGTNTEAFF; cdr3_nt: TGTGCCAGCAGTGAAAGATCCACAGGAACGAACACTGAAGCTTTCTTT
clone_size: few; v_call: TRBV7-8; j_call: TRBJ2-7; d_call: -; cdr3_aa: CASSAGRVSYEQYF; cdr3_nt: TGTGCCAGCAGCGCGGGGCGGGTCTCCTACGAGCAGTACTTC
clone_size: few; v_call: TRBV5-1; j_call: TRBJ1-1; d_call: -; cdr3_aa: CASSLRDLMNTEAFF; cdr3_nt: TGCGCCAGCAGCCTGAGGGACCTAATGAACACTGAAGCTTTCTTT
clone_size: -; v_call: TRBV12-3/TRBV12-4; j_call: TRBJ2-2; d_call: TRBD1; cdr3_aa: CASNRGLGELFF; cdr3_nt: TGTGCCAGCAACAGGGGGCTAGGGGAGCTGTTTTTT
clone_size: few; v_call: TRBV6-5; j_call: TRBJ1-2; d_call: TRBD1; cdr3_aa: CASSYVSGGLRSGYTF; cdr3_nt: TGTGCCAGCAGTTACGTGTCAGGGGGGCTAAGGAGTGGCTACACCTTC
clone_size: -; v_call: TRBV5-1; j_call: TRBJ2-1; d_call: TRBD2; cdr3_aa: CASSPEGGLAGRGEQFF; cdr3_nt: TGCGCCAGCAGCCCCGAAGGCGGGCTAGCGGGAAGGGGAGAGCAGTTCTTC
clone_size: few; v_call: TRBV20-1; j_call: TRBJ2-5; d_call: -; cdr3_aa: CSASELSIQETQYF; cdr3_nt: TGCAGTGCTAGCGAGTTATCTATCCAAGAGACCCAGTACTTC
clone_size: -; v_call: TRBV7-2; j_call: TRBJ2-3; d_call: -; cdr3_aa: CASSSEARGYTQYF; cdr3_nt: TGTGCCAGCAGTTCCGAGGCCAGAGGATATACGCAGTATTTT